Given below is one T cell receptor beta chain in context. The sample is drawn from a study of blood T cell repertoires in COVID-19. Study summary: T cells, B-cell-depleted T cells, or PBMCs provided the cDNA or gDNA that served as material.

Sequencing used immunoSEQ multiplex PCR; TCRdb keeps in-frame clones, though not all of them. Counted here are roughly 280,000 clones, over 80% occurring once; the ten biggest clones make up 4.6%. In germline, CDR1 is MNHEY, CDR2 SVGAGI. With 2 bases removed from V and 7 bases from J, the gap between germline ends came to 14 bases. The CDR3 has 14 residues. The specimen was peripheral blood. The gene calls are TRBV6-5 and TRBJ1-2; D is unclear. This receptor was obtained from a man aged 60 to 75 who had recovered from COVID-19. The DNA for the CDR3 is TGTGCCAGCAGTTACGACATCCTTGGTGGTGGCTACACCTTC. As protein: CASSYDILGGGYTF.